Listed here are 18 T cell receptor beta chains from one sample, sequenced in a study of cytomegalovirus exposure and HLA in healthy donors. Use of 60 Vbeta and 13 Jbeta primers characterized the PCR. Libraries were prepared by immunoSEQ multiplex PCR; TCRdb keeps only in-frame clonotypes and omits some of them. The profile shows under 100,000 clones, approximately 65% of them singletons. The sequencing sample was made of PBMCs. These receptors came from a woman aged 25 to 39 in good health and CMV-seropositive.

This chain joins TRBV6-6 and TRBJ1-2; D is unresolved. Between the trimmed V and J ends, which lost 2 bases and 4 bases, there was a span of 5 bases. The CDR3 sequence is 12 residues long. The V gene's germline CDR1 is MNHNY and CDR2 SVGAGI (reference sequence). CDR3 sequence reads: CASSYGLYGYTF. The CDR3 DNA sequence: TGTGCCAGCAGTTACGGGCTCTATGGCTACACCTTC.

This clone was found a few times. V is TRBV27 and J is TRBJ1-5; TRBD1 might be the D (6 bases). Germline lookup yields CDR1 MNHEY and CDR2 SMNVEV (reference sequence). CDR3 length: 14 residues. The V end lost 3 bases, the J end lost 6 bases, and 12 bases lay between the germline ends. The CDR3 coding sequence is TGTGCCAGCAGTTTGGTACAGGGCGGTCAGCCCCAGCATTTT. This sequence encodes CASSLVQGGQPQHF.

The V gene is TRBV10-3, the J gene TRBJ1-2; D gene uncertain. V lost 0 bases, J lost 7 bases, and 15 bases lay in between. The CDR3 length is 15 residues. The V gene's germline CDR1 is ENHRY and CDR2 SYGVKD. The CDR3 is CAISESLAGRGGYTF. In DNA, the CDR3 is TGTGCCATCAGTGAGTCGTTGGCCGGCCGGGGTGGCTACACCTTC.

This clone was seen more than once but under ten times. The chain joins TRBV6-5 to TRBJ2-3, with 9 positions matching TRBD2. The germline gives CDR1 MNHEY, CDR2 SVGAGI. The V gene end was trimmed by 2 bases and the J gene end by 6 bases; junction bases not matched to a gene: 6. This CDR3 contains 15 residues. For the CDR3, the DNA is TGTGCCAGCAGTTACCAGCGGGGGGCAGGGGATACGCAGTATTTT. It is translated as CASSYQRGAGDTQYF.

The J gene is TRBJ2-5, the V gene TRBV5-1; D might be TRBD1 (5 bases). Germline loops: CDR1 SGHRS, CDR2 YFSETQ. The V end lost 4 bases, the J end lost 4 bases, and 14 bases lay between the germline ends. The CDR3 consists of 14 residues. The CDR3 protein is CASSKFVQGETQYF. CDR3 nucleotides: TGCGCCAGCAGCAAATTTGTGCAGGGAGAGACCCAGTACTTC.

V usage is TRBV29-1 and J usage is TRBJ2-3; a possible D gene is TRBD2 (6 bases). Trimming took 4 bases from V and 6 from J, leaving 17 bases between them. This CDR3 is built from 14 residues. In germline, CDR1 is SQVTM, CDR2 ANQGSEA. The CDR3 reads CSVAKGGAFDTQYF. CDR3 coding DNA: TGCAGCGTTGCTAAAGGCGGGGCCTTTGATACGCAGTATTTT.

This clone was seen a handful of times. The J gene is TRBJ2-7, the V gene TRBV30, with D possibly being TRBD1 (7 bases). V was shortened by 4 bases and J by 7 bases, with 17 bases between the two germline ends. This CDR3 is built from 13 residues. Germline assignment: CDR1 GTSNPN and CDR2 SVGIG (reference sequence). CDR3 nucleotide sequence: TGTGCCTGGAAGGCAGGGGGGTTGGATGAGCAGTACTTC. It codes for CAWKAGGLDEQYF.

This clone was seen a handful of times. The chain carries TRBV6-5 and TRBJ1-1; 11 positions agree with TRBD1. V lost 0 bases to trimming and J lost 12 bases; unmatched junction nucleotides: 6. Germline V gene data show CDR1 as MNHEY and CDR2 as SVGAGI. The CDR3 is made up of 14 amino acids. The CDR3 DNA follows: TGTGCCAGCAGTTACTCCGTGGACAGGGGGCTTTCTTTCTTT. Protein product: CASSYSVDRGLSFF.

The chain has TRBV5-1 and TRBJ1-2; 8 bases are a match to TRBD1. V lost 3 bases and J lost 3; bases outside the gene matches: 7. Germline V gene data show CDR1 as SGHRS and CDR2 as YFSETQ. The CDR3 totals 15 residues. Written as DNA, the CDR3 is TGCGCCAGCAGCTGGGCAGGGGGCAAGGACTATGGCTACACCTTC. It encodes CASSWAGGKDYGYTF.

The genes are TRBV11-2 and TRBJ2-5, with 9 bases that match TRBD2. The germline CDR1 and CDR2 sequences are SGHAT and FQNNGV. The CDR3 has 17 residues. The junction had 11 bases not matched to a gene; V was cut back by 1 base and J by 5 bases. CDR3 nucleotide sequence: TGTGCCAGCAGCTTAGTTGGGGTTGCGGGGGGGCGGGAGACCCAGTACTTC. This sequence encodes CASSLVGVAGGRETQYF.

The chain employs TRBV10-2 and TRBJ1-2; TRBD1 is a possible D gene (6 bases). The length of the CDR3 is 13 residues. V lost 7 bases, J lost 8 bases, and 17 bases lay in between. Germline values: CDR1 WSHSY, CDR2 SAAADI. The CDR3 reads CASKKGVGTGYTF. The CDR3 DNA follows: TGCGCCAGCAAAAAAGGTGTCGGGACAGGCTACACCTTC.

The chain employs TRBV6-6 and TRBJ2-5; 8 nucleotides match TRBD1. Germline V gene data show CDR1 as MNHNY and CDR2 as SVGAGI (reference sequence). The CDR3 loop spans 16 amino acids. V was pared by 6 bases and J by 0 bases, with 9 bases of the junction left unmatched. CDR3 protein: CASRGQVLNNQETQYF. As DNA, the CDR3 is TGTGCCAGCAGGGGACAGGTCCTAAATAACCAAGAGACCCAGTACTTC.

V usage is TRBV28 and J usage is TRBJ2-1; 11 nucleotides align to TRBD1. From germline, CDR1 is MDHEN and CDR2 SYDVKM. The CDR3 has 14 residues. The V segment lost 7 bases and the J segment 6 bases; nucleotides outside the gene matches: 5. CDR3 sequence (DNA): TGTGCCAGCAACCCGGGACAGGGGGTCAATGAGCAGTTCTTC. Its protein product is CASNPGQGVNEQFF.

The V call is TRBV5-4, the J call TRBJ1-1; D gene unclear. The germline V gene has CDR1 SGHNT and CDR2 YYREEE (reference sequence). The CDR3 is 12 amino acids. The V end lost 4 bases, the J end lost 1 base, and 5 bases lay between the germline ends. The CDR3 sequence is CASSARNTEAFF. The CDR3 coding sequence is TGTGCCAGCAGCGCGCGGAACACTGAAGCTTTCTTT.

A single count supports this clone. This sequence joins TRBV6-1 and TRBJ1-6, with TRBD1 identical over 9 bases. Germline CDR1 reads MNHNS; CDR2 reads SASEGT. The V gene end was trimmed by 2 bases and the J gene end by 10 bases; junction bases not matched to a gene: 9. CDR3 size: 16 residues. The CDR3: CASSEIAGQGGSPLHF. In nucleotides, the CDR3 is TGTGCCAGCAGTGAAATTGCGGGACAGGGTGGGTCACCCCTCCACTTT.

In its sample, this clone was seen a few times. The DNA of the CDR3 is TGTGCCAGCAGCTTAGGCCAGGGGACCCATGGCTACACCTTC. This codes for CASSLGQGTHGYTF. The rearrangement joins TRBV11-1 to TRBJ1-2, with a tentative D call TRBD1 (6 bases). Germline V gives CDR1 SGHAT, CDR2 FQDESV (reference sequence). V gave up 1 base and J gave up 6 bases, with 12 bases separating them. This CDR3 contains 14 residues.

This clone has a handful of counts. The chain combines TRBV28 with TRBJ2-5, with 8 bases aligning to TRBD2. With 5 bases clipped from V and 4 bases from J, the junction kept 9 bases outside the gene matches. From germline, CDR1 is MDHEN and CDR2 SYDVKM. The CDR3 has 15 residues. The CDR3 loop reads CASSVGGAGRETQYF. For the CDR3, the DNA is TGTGCCAGCAGTGTCGGGGGGGCCGGGCGAGAGACCCAGTACTTC. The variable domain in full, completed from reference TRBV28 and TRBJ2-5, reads DVKVTQSSRYLVKRTGEKVFLECVQDMDHENMFWYRQDPGLGLRLIYFSYDVKMKEKGDIPEGYSVSREKKERFSLILESASTNQTSMYLCASSVGGAGRETQYFGPGTRLLVL.

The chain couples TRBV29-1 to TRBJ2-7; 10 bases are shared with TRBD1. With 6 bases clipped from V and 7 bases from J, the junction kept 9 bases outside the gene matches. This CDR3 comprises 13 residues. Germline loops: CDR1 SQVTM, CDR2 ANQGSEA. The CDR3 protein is CSVRQGAGGEQYF. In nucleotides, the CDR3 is TGCAGCGTCCGACAGGGGGCAGGTGGAGAGCAGTACTTC.